This is a list of T cell receptor beta chains from one sample in a study of T cell changes during pregnancy in multiple sclerosis. The repertoire was sequenced with immunoSEQ multiplex PCR; TCRdb's copy has only in-frame clones and lacks some. The sample contains 50,000 or so clones, almost 95% of which appear only once. The source material was peripheral blood, sampled in the third trimester of pregnancy. Receptors were obtained from a female donor with multiple sclerosis, enrolled in a pregnancy study. CDR3s include the opening cysteine and the closing phenylalanine or tryptophan. Each record gives: CDR3 DNA, CDR3 protein, D gene, V gene, clone size, J gene, CDR3 length. A D gene is named only where the DNA matches it firmly. Rows give clone size only sometimes, using once, few, many, or a class for an expanded clone.

TGTGCCAGCTCACTTCGAGGGGACTTCTATGGCTACACCTTC CASSLRGDFYGYTF . TRBV18 . TRBJ1-2 14
TGTGCCAGCAGTGAATTCGGTGAGCAGTTCTTC CASSEFGEQFF . TRBV6-1 . TRBJ2-1 11
TGTGCCAGTAGTATTGCACAGCTTCCAGATACGCAGTATTTT CASSIAQLPDTQYF . TRBV19 . TRBJ2-3 14
TGTGCCAGCAGCGACACAGGGTTAGCCAAAAACATTCAGTACTTC CASSDTGLAKNIQYF . TRBV7-9 . TRBJ2-4 15
TGTGCCTGGACGGACACAGCTAACTATGGCTACACCTTC CAWTDTANYGYTF . TRBV30 . TRBJ1-2 13
TGTGCCAGCAGGTATTGGGGACAGTGGAACACTGAAGCTTTCTTT CASRYWGQWNTEAFF TRBD1 TRBV6-1 . TRBJ1-1 15
TGTGCCAGCAGCTTAGTTGGCGGAGGTCCCTACAATGAGCAGTTCTTC CASSLVGGGPYNEQFF . TRBV7-2 once TRBJ2-1 16
TGTGCCAGCAGTGAAGCCCGGGGGTTGGGGGTGGATACGCAGTATTTT CASSEARGLGVDTQYF . TRBV2 . TRBJ2-3 16
TGCGCCAGCAGCTTGGGGGGGGATCAGCCCCAGCATTTT CASSLGGDQPQHF . TRBV5-1 once TRBJ1-5 13
TGTGCCAGCAGTTCCTGGCGGGAAGGTTCGAATGAGCAGTTCTTC CASSSWREGSNEQFF . TRBV6-5 . TRBJ2-1 15
TGTGCCAGCAGCGTAGTCGGGTTAAACTATGGCTACACCTTC CASSVVGLNYGYTF . TRBV9 . TRBJ1-2 14
TGTGCCAGCAGCCAAAAGTTTTCGGGAGGAGGCGAGACCCAGTACTTC CASSQKFSGGGETQYF TRBD2 TRBV4-2 . TRBJ2-5 16
TGTGCCTGGAGTGTGTTAGCGGGAGGCCCTGGGGGTGAGCAGTTCTTC CAWSVLAGGPGGEQFF TRBD2 TRBV30 . TRBJ2-1 16
TGTGCCAGCAGCCGAATTACAGGCCTCACTGAAGCTTTCTTT CASSRITGLTEAFF . TRBV4-2 . TRBJ1-1 14
TGCAGCGTTGCTCGGAGTGCGACGGATGCGAACACTGAAGCTTTCTTT CSVARSATDANTEAFF . TRBV29-1 . TRBJ1-1 16
TGTGCCAGCTCACCCCAGGGCGGATACGAGCAGTACTTC CASSPQGGYEQYF . TRBV18 . TRBJ2-7 13
TGTGCCTGGAGTGAAGACAGGGTCTATGGCTACACCTTC CAWSEDRVYGYTF TRBD1 TRBV30 few TRBJ1-2 13
TGTGCCAGCTCACCAGTTCAGAGCACAGATACGCAGTATTTT CASSPVQSTDTQYF . TRBV18 . TRBJ2-3 14
TGTGCCAGCAGCTTCAGCTCCAGGGGGCGGGACTATGGCTACACCTTC CASSFSSRGRDYGYTF TRBD1 TRBV11-3 . TRBJ1-2 16
TGCAGCGTTGTAGTAGCCAAAAACATTCAGTACTTC CSVVVAKNIQYF . TRBV29-1 . TRBJ2-4 12
TGTGCCAGCAGTGACCCGAGGACAGGGAAGTCCTACGAGCAGTACTTC CASSDPRTGKSYEQYF TRBD1 TRBV6-1 . TRBJ2-7 16
TGTGCCTGGGCCCACCGGCGGGAAGTTGGAGAGACCCAGTACTTC CAWAHRREVGETQYF . TRBV30 . TRBJ2-5 15
TGCAGCGTTGACCCGGACAGGGGCCCTCGTGGCTACACCTTC CSVDPDRGPRGYTF TRBD1 TRBV29-1 . TRBJ1-2 14
TGTGCCAGCAGTGAAGAATCAGGTTCCGGGGCCAACGTCCTGACTTTC CASSEESGSGANVLTF . TRBV2 . TRBJ2-6 16
TGTGCCAGCAGTTACGGCCTTACAGGAGGGTCCTACGAGCAGTACTTC CASSYGLTGGSYEQYF . TRBV6-6 . TRBJ2-7 16
TGTGCCAGCAGCGGAGGCGAAACCTACGAGCAGTACTTC CASSGGETYEQYF . TRBV5-4 . TRBJ2-7 13
TGTGCCAGCAGCTTCCCACAGGGGGTGGGTTACGAGCAGTACTTC CASSFPQGVGYEQYF TRBD1 TRBV13 . TRBJ2-7 15
TGTGCCAGCACTCAACAGGGGGCTGTAGAGACCCAGTACTTC CASTQQGAVETQYF TRBD1 TRBV5-4 . TRBJ2-5 14
TGTGCCAGCAGCTTAGGGTCGTTTTGGCTAGAATACAATGAGCAGTTCTTC CASSLGSFWLEYNEQFF . TRBV11-2 once TRBJ2-1 17
TGCGCCAGCAGCCACTCCGCGACTCAAGTTAATGAAAAACTGTTTTTT CASSHSATQVNEKLFF . TRBV4-3 . TRBJ1-4 16
TGCGCCAGCAGCCGTTCGGGACAGAGCTACGAGCAGTACTTC CASSRSGQSYEQYF TRBD1 TRBV4-3 . TRBJ2-7 14
TGTGCCAGCAGCACACAGGGTTGGTACGAGCAGTACTTC CASSTQGWYEQYF . TRBV7-9 . TRBJ2-7 13
TGTGCCAGCAGCCTATCCTTGGGAGGCACCGGGGAGCTGTTTTTT CASSLSLGGTGELFF . TRBV7-6 once TRBJ2-2 15
TGCAGTCTCGTGGAGACCCAGTACTTC CSLVETQYF . TRBV20-1 . TRBJ2-5 9
TGTGCCAGCAGCTTACGACTAGCGGGACGACATGAGCAGTTCTTC CASSLRLAGRHEQFF TRBD2 TRBV7-9 . TRBJ2-1 15
TGTGCCAGCAGCTCAGGGGCTGCAGATTACAATGAGCAGTTCTTC CASSSGAADYNEQFF . TRBV11-3 . TRBJ2-1 15
TGTGCCAGCTCACCAAGGAGGGGCTCCGAATCCTACGAGCAGTACTTC CASSPRRGSESYEQYF . TRBV18 . TRBJ2-7 16
TGTGCCAGCAGCAAAGGTGAGACTAGCGACGAGAGGGACACCGGGGAGCTGTTTTTT CASSKGETSDERDTGELFF . TRBV21-1 once TRBJ2-2 19
TGTGCCAGCAGTTACTCGGGGGGTACCGGGGAGCTGTTTTTT CASSYSGGTGELFF . TRBV6-6 . TRBJ2-2 14
TGTGCCAGCAGCCTAAACCTAGGGACAGTACAATACCCCTACGAGCAGTACTTC CASSLNLGTVQYPYEQYF . TRBV21-1 . TRBJ2-7 18
TGTGCCAGCAGCGCCGGGACACTTAATGAAAAACTGTTTTTT CASSAGTLNEKLFF . TRBV6-5 . TRBJ1-4 14
TGCGCCAGCTCTCTACCCTTGACCGGGGAGCTGTTTTTT CASSLPLTGELFF . TRBV5-1 . TRBJ2-2 13
TGTGCCAGCTCAAAGCTAGCGGGAGAGGTCTCCTACGAGCAGTACTTC CASSKLAGEVSYEQYF TRBD2 TRBV18 once TRBJ2-7 16
TGTGCCAGCAGTTTATTGAACTTAGCCGGGACTAGCGGGAGGGGGGCCACCTACGAGCAGTACTTC CASSLLNLAGTSGRGATYEQYF TRBD2 TRBV28 . TRBJ2-7 22
TGTGCTAGTGGTTCCCGCCCCCTTCGAGACGAGCAGTACTTC CASGSRPLRDEQYF . TRBV12-5 once TRBJ2-7 14
TGTGCCAGCAGCCAAGATCATCGGGGGAGCTACGAGCAGTACTTC CASSQDHRGSYEQYF . TRBV4-2 . TRBJ2-7 15
TGTGCCAGCAGTTTATCTACTAGCGGGCCAAATACGCAGTATTTT CASSLSTSGPNTQYF TRBD2 TRBV27 . TRBJ2-3 15